Below are 14 T cell receptor beta chains sequenced from a single sample in a study of blood T cell repertoires in COVID-19 (TCRdb year 2020). Library creation used the immunoSEQ multiplex PCR assay. TCRdb retrieved this table from immuneACCESS and kept in-frame rearrangements only. Not all clones are present; in checked studies, unresolved V genes account for under half, and no reason is known for the remainder. The sample yields 200,000 to 250,000 clones; around 82% were counted once. The biggest ten clones account for 3% to 3.5% of the sample. The sequencing sample was made of peripheral blood. Receptor source: a woman aged 25 to 39 who had recovered from COVID-19.

The V call is TRBV28, the J call TRBJ2-1; TRBD2 matches at 9 bases. Losses at the gene ends were 2 bases for V and 4 bases for J; bases not matched to a gene: 9. The germline gives CDR1 MDHEN, CDR2 SYDVKM. CDR3 length: 17 residues. The CDR3, as DNA: TGTGCCAGCAGTTTAAGTTCTAGCGGGAAGAAATACAATGAGCAGTTCTTC. Translation gives CASSLSSSGKKYNEQFF.

This sequence joins TRBV29-1 and TRBJ2-1; 11 bases are shared with TRBD2. CDR3 length equals 15 residues. Germline CDR1 and CDR2: SQVTM and ANQGSEA. The J segment lost 4 bases and the V segment lost 4 bases, leaving 6 bases of the junction unmatched. This CDR3 reads CSVATSGKGYNEQFF. For the CDR3, the DNA is TGCAGCGTTGCGACTAGCGGGAAAGGGTACAATGAGCAGTTCTTC.

This clone came up once. For the CDR3, the DNA is TGTGCCAGCATCGGGACTAGCGGCACCCAGTACTTC. It codes for CASIGTSGTQYF. The chain links TRBV2 to TRBJ2-5; 11 nucleotides line up with TRBD2. CDR1 SNHLY and CDR2 FYNNEI come from the germline V gene. J lost 8 bases, V lost 7 bases, and 3 bases had no gene match. The CDR3 runs to 12 residues.

The chain joins TRBV4-1 to TRBJ2-7; a possible D gene is TRBD2 (5 bases). Trimming shortened V by 0 bases and J by 0 bases, and 9 bases separated the two germline ends. This CDR3 has 15 amino acids. Germline loops: CDR1 MGHRA, CDR2 YSYEKL. CDR3: CASSQEKRSSYEQYF. The CDR3 coding sequence is TGCGCCAGCAGCCAAGAAAAGCGGAGCTCCTACGAGCAGTACTTC.

This sequence joins TRBV18 and TRBJ2-5; D unresolved. Germline loops: CDR1 KGHSH, CDR2 LQKENI. V was trimmed by 3 bases and J by 1 base, leaving 9 bases between them. The CDR3 is made up of 14 amino acids. CDR3 protein: CASSPTRIQETQYF. CDR3 nucleotides: TGTGCCAGCTCACCTACCAGGATCCAAGAGACCCAGTACTTC.

V is TRBV28 and J is TRBJ1-5; the match to TRBD1 covers 9 bases. Germline CDR1 reads MDHEN; CDR2 reads SYDVKM. This CDR3 is 14 amino acids long. Germline trimming cut 6 bases from V and 6 bases from J; bases unmatched to any gene: 6. The CDR3 DNA sequence: TGTGCCAGCAGCTACAGGGGGCAGGTTCAGCCCCAGCATTTT. This translates into CASSYRGQVQPQHF.

The rearrangement links TRBV19 to TRBJ2-1; D perhaps matches TRBD2 (6 bases). With 7 bases removed from V and 0 bases from J, the gap between germline ends came to 13 bases. Germline CDR1 reads LNHDA; CDR2 reads SQIVND (reference sequence). This CDR3 comprises 15 residues. This chain's CDR3 is CASTIADSSYNEQFF. Written as DNA, the CDR3 is TGTGCCAGTACCATAGCGGATAGCTCCTACAATGAGCAGTTCTTC. Looking up the rest from reference TRBV19 and TRBJ2-1 gives the full variable domain: DGGITQSPKYLFRKEGQNVTLSCEQNLNHDAMYWYRQDPGQGLRLIYYSQIVNDFQKGDIAEGYSVSREKKESFPLTVTSAQKNPTAFYLCASTIADSSYNEQFFGPGTRLTVL.

This clone was observed a single time. This chain connects TRBV19 to TRBJ2-7; a weak D match, TRBD1 (5 bases). Between the trimmed V and J ends, which lost 1 base and 4 bases, there was a span of 14 bases. The CDR3 extends over 15 amino acids. Germline-derived CDR1 and CDR2 are LNHDA and SQIVND (reference sequence). The CDR3 is CASSIGSGRGYEQYF. CDR3 bases: TGTGCCAGTAGTATAGGGTCGGGTAGGGGATACGAGCAGTACTTC.

This chain joins TRBV21-1 and TRBJ1-2; whether TRBD1, the table's D call, matches the DNA was not checked. TRBV21-1 is listed as a pseudogene. CDR3 length: 15 residues. The CDR3 is CASSPKVTGFYGYTF. The DNA of the CDR3 is TGTGCCAGCAGCCCCAAGGTCACAGGCTTCTATGGCTACACCTTC.

This chain links TRBV10-2 with TRBJ2-7, with 10 bases fitting TRBD2. The CDR3 consists of 14 residues. Germline CDR1 is WSHSY and CDR2 is SAAADI. V was clipped by 6 bases and J by 2 bases; unmatched bases: 4. For the CDR3, the DNA is TGCGCCAGCAGAGAAGCGGGAGGGACCTACGAGCAGTACTTC. Translated: CASREAGGTYEQYF.

V is TRBV2 and J is TRBJ1-3; no clear D gene. The CDR3 has 14 amino acids. Germline lookup yields CDR1 SNHLY and CDR2 FYNNEI. V was pared by 6 bases and J by 1 base, with 10 bases between. CDR3 nucleotide sequence: TGTGCCAGCAGCGAGGGCCGGTCTGGAAACACCATATATTTT. Translating gives CASSEGRSGNTIYF.

This chain links TRBV10-2 with TRBJ2-3; D ambiguous. The CDR3 runs 18 residues. In germline, CDR1 is WSHSY, CDR2 SAAADI. Trimming pared 3 bases from V and 0 bases from J, leaving 19 bases between. The CDR3 nucleotides read TGCGCCAGCAGTGATACCGGCGGAGACCCACCTAGCACAGATACGCAGTATTTT. Translation gives CASSDTGGDPPSTDTQYF.

V and J are TRBV10-3 and TRBJ2-6; 9 nucleotides line up with TRBD1. This CDR3 comprises 17 residues. V dropped 6 bases and J dropped 0; count of bases not matched to a gene: 6. Germline V gene data show CDR1 as ENHRY and CDR2 as SYGVKD. The CDR3 spells CAISRGQGSSGANVLTF. In DNA, the CDR3 is TGTGCCATCAGCCGGGGACAGGGCAGCTCTGGGGCCAACGTCCTGACTTTC.

In its sample, this clone ranks as medium-sized (0.01 to 0.1%). The chain couples TRBV19 to TRBJ1-1; 7 bases match TRBD1. V was pared by 7 bases and J by 5 bases, with 4 bases of the junction left unmatched. The CDR3 extends over 12 amino acids. Germline CDR1 and CDR2: LNHDA and SQIVND (reference sequence). CDR3 DNA sequence: TGTGCCAGTATTCAGGGGGGAACTGAAGCTTTCTTT. This translates into CASIQGGTEAFF.